Listed here are 28 T cell receptor beta chains from one sample, sequenced in a study of T cells after posttransplantation cyclophosphamide. Assay: immunoSEQ multiplex PCR; the TCRdb copy retains only in-frame clones and omits some. The repertoire consists of 7,500 to 9,500 clones, with 89% occurring once and the leading ten covering around 1.6%. Sequenced material: memory CD4+ T cells sorted from PBMCs. Receptors were obtained from a woman aged 60-75 years in good health, CMV-negative, and a related stem cell transplant donor.

V and J are TRBV7-8 and TRBJ1-4; a possible D gene is TRBD1 (5 bases). Germline V gene data show CDR1 as SGHVS and CDR2 as FQNEAQ. The length of the CDR3 is 15 residues. V was clipped by 1 base and J by 8 bases, with 14 bases between them. This chain's CDR3 is CASSLGGGKYEKLFF. The CDR3 DNA is TGTGCCAGCAGCTTAGGTGGGGGGAAATACGAAAAACTGTTTTTT.

This chain connects TRBV29-1 to TRBJ2-3, with 7 bases that match TRBD1. The CDR3 extends over 13 amino acids. Germline V gives CDR1 SQVTM, CDR2 ANQGSEA. The J segment lost 0 bases and the V segment lost 6 bases, leaving 3 bases of the junction unmatched. In nucleotides, the CDR3 is TGCAGCGTCGACAGGGAAAGCACAGATACGCAGTATTTT. Translating gives CSVDRESTDTQYF.

For this clone: An end of the junction does not agree with germline; a read error may underlie this. The chain has TRBV9 and TRBJ2-7; a weak D match, TRBD2 (6 bases). The germline V gene has CDR1 SGDLS and CDR2 YYNGEE. The CDR3 covers 14 residues. The chain's CDR3 is CASSVAGSSYKQYF. The CDR3 DNA is TGTGCCAGCAGCGTAGCCGGGAGCTCCTACAAGCAGTACTTC. Full variable domain (outside the CDR3, taken from reference TRBV9 and TRBJ2-7): DSGVTQTPKHLITATGQRVTLRCSPRSGDLSVYWYQQSLDQGLQFLIQYYNGEERAKGNILERFSAQQFPDLHSELNLSSLELGDSALYFCASSVAGSSYKQYFGPGTRLTVT.

CDR3 amino acids: CASSARLAGEQFF. The DNA for the CDR3 is TGTGCCAGTAGTGCCCGACTAGCGGGAGAGCAGTTCTTC. The rearrangement uses TRBV19 and TRBJ2-1, with TRBD2 identical over 11 bases. The CDR3 extends over 13 amino acids. Germline CDR1 reads LNHDA; CDR2 reads SQIVND (reference sequence). The V segment lost 5 bases and the J segment 10 bases; nucleotides outside the gene matches: 4.

To note about this clone: Other DNA sequences in the sample encode the same CDR3. J is TRBJ2-1 and V is TRBV11-2, with 8 bases aligning to TRBD2. This CDR3 comprises 15 residues. J was trimmed by 3 bases and V by 2 bases; bases with no gene match: 3. From germline, CDR1 is SGHAT and CDR2 FQNNGV. The CDR3 DNA reads TGTGCCAGCAGCTTACGAGCGGGGGTCTACAATGAGCAGTTCTTC. This encodes CASSLRAGVYNEQFF.

CDR3 residues: CASSESGWGQLPLYEQYV. The CDR3 bases are TGTGCCAGCAGTGAAAGTGGATGGGGCCAACTACCCCTCTACGAGCAGTACGTC. This sequence joins TRBV2 and TRBJ2-7; possible D gene TRBD1, 5 bases. The CDR3 totals 18 residues. Germline-derived CDR1 and CDR2 are SNHLY and FYNNEI. Trimming left V 2 bases short and J 3 bases short, with 23 bases between.

This sequence joins TRBV7-9 and TRBJ2-5; the D is unclear. Germline assignment: CDR1 SEHNR and CDR2 FQNEAQ (reference sequence). V shed 5 bases and J shed 2 bases, with 21 bases lying between them. The length of the CDR3 is 17 residues. The CDR3 coding sequence is TGTGCCAGCAGCCCCTCTCGTGCCTCTGCGCCGCAAGAGACCCAGTACTTC. Its protein is CASSPSRASAPQETQYF.

The rearrangement joins TRBV28 to TRBJ1-2; 7 bases fit TRBD1. V was clipped by 4 bases and J by 4 bases; unmatched bases: 3. Germline V gives CDR1 MDHEN, CDR2 SYDVKM. CDR3 length equals 13 residues. This CDR3 is CASSSPGGYGYTF. As DNA, the CDR3 is TGTGCCAGCAGTTCCCCAGGGGGCTATGGCTACACCTTC.

This chain joins TRBV7-2 and TRBJ2-3; 9 positions match TRBD2. This CDR3 has 18 residues. The V segment lost 5 bases and the J segment 3 bases; nucleotides outside the gene matches: 15. From germline, CDR1 is SGHTA and CDR2 FQGNSA. The CDR3 nucleotides are TGTGCCAGCAGCGCCCGCTGGGGTAGCGGGGGAGAGACAGATACGCAGTATTTT. It specifies CASSARWGSGGETDTQYF.

CDR3 DNA: TGTGCCAGCCTAGGACAGGACCCCTACTATGGCTACACCTTC. It is translated as CASLGQDPYYGYTF. The rearrangement links TRBV5-3 to TRBJ1-2; 7 positions match TRBD1. TRBV5-3 is noted as an ORF with a role that remains uncertain. The V and J ends lost 8 bases and 3 bases, in that order; junction bases with no gene match: 10. There are 14 residues in the CDR3.

The V call is TRBV7-9, the J call TRBJ2-1; D is unclear. The CDR3 spans 12 residues. V was shortened by 1 base and J by 15 bases, with 13 bases between the two germline ends. Per germline, CDR1 SEHNR and CDR2 FQNEAQ (reference sequence). DNA for the CDR3: TGTGCCAGCAGCTTAGGCCCTAAGCTGTGGTTCTTC. It codes for CASSLGPKLWFF. Full variable domain (rest looked up from reference TRBV7-9 and TRBJ2-1): DTGVSQNPRHKITKRGQNVTFRCDPISEHNRLYWYRQTLGQGPEFLTYFQNEAQLEKSRLLSDRFSAERPKGSFSTLEIQRTEQGDSAMYLCASSLGPKLWFFGPGTRLTVL.

V usage is TRBV28 and J usage is TRBJ1-5, with TRBD1 as a possible D gene (5 bases). The CDR3 loop spans 12 amino acids. The V end lost 4 bases, the J end lost 9 bases, and 10 bases lay between the germline ends. Germline V lookup: CDR1 MDHEN, CDR2 SYDVKM. CDR3 sequence (DNA): TGTGCCAGCAGTTCTCGACAGTTGCCCCAGCATTTT. It is translated as CASSSRQLPQHF.

This chain joins TRBV4-2 and TRBJ2-1; TRBD2 matches 12 bases. The germline gives CDR1 LGHNA, CDR2 YNFKEQ. The CDR3 consists of 16 residues. J was trimmed by 4 bases and V by 3 bases; bases with no gene match: 4. The CDR3: CASSQAGTSGYNEQFF. The CDR3 nucleotides read TGTGCCAGCAGCCAGGCCGGGACTAGCGGGTACAATGAGCAGTTCTTC.

This clone was observed once. The genes are TRBV7-3 and TRBJ2-1, with D perhaps TRBD1 (6 bases). The CDR3 sequence is 13 residues long. CDR1 is SGHTA and CDR2 is FQGTGA in the germline V gene. The ends were cut back, 0 bases at V and 9 bases at J, with 9 bases in the middle. The CDR3 region is CASSLTEQGEQFF. The CDR3 nucleotides read TGTGCCAGCAGCTTAACTGAACAGGGTGAGCAGTTCTTC.

V gene TRBV4-3 combines with J gene TRBJ2-7; D possibly corresponds to TRBD1 (6 bases). With 4 bases removed from V and 0 bases from J, the gap between germline ends came to 16 bases. CDR1 is LGHNA, CDR2 YSLEER, per germline. The CDR3 covers 16 residues. The CDR3 coding sequence is TGCGCCAGCAGCCCGGCCGACAGGTCCCACTCCTACGAGCAGTACTTC. This codes for CASSPADRSHSYEQYF.

This rearrangement joins TRBV7-6 to TRBJ2-7, with 9 bases fitting TRBD1. After removal of 1 base from V and 5 bases from J, the junction contained 3 bases not matched to a gene. This CDR3 has 14 residues. In germline, CDR1 is SGHVS, CDR2 FNYEAQ. DNA of the CDR3: TGTGCCAGCAGCTTAGGACAGGGGGTACACGAGCAGTACTTC. Its protein is CASSLGQGVHEQYF.

The chain joins TRBV7-2 to TRBJ2-3; D perhaps matches TRBD2 (5 bases). There are 14 residues in the CDR3. CDR1 is SGHTA and CDR2 is FQGNSA in the germline V gene. Trimming shortened V by 5 bases and J by 1 base, and 10 bases separated the two germline ends. As DNA, the CDR3 is TGTGCCAGCAGCGAAAGAGCGGGCACAGATACGCAGTATTTT. As protein: CASSERAGTDTQYF.

This clone was seen a few times. This chain connects TRBV27 to TRBJ1-2, with D perhaps matching TRBD1 (6 bases). In germline, CDR1 is MNHEY, CDR2 SMNVEV (reference sequence). Between the trimmed V and J ends, which lost 0 bases and 6 bases, there was a span of 11 bases. The CDR3 is made up of 14 amino acids. CDR3 nucleotide sequence: TGTGCCAGCAGTTTATCTAGCAGGGGAGATGGCTACACCTTC. Translation gives CASSLSSRGDGYTF.

For the CDR3, the DNA is TGTGCCATCAGGGACAGTAGGGGGGAGACCCAGTACTTC. It is translated as CAIRDSRGETQYF. V usage is TRBV10-3 and J usage is TRBJ2-5; D possibly corresponds to TRBD1 (6 bases). This CDR3 has 13 amino acids. Per the germline V gene, CDR1 is ENHRY and CDR2 is SYGVKD. The V and J ends lost 6 bases and 5 bases respectively, with 13 bases between them.

This rearrangement joins TRBV6-1 to TRBJ2-1; 9 bases map to TRBD2. CDR3 length equals 14 residues. Germline V gene sequence: CDR1 MNHNS, CDR2 SASEGT. The J segment lost 7 bases and the V segment lost 2 bases, leaving 3 bases of the junction unmatched. The CDR3 coding sequence is TGTGCCAGCAGTGAAATAGCGGGGGAAAATGAGCAGTTCTTC. Its translation: CASSEIAGENEQFF.

CDR3 protein: CASSQGLAGTDTQYF. The DNA for the CDR3 is TGCGCCAGCAGCCAAGGACTAGCGGGCACAGATACGCAGTATTTT. The genes are TRBV4-3 and TRBJ2-3; 9 bases line up with TRBD2. The CDR3 loop spans 15 amino acids. After removal of 1 base from V and 1 base from J, the junction contained 0 bases not matched to a gene. Per the germline V gene, CDR1 is LGHNA and CDR2 is YSLEER.

This chain uses TRBV2 with TRBJ2-4; 9 nucleotides line up with TRBD2. The CDR3 covers 13 residues. Germline V gene data show CDR1 as SNHLY and CDR2 as FYNNEI. With V trimmed by 10 bases and J by 10 bases, 11 bases remained unmatched. The CDR3 is CATQGLAEGIQYF. CDR3 in DNA: TGTGCCACCCAGGGACTAGCAGAGGGTATTCAGTACTTC.

The J gene is TRBJ2-1, the V gene TRBV7-9; 8 bases map to TRBD1. The J segment lost 7 bases and the V segment lost 4 bases, leaving 6 bases of the junction unmatched. Looked up from germline, CDR1 is SEHNR and CDR2 is FQNEAQ (reference sequence). The CDR3 has 14 amino acids. The CDR3 nucleotides are TGTGCCAGCAGCTCCCCCAGGGGGCAGAATGAGCAGTTCTTC. Amino acid sequence: CASSSPRGQNEQFF.

The chain couples TRBV9 to TRBJ2-3; TRBD2 matches at 11 bases. V shed 0 bases, J shed 7 bases, and the junction held 13 bases outside the gene matches. In germline, CDR1 is SGDLS, CDR2 YYNGEE. CDR3 length equals 18 residues. The CDR3 DNA reads as TGTGCCAGCAGCGTAGTCGCGGGGGCGGGACTAGCGGAGAATACGCAGTATTTT. It codes for CASSVVAGAGLAENTQYF.

The chain links TRBV5-6 to TRBJ2-1; perhaps TRBD2 as D (7 bases). Trimming left V 7 bases short and J 9 bases short, with 14 bases between. Germline V gene lookup returns CDR1 SGHDT and CDR2 YYEEEE. The CDR3 extends over 12 amino acids. The CDR3 region has the DNA TGTGCCAGCGATTTAGGGGGGGGTGAGCAGTTCTTC. This gives the protein CASDLGGGEQFF.

The chain couples TRBV11-2 to TRBJ1-1, with 8 bases identical to TRBD1. The CDR3 loop spans 14 amino acids. The germline V gene encodes CDR1 SGHAT and CDR2 FQNNGV. V lost 7 bases and J lost 1; bases outside the gene matches: 5. Here the CDR3 DNA reads TGTGCCAGCACAGCTCAGGGGGCGAACACTGAAGCTTTCTTT. Protein product: CASTAQGANTEAFF.

The rearrangement links TRBV23-1 to TRBJ2-7, with D hard to call. TRBV23-1 has ORF status, its function being uncertain. The V gene lost 6 bases and the J gene lost 0 bases, with 15 bases spanning the gap. The CDR3 has 15 amino acids. The CDR3 nucleotides read TGCGCCAGCAGCCGCCGGGTGTCAGCCTCCTACGAGCAGTACTTC. Its protein is CASSRRVSASYEQYF.

The chain employs TRBV18 and TRBJ1-2, with D maybe TRBD1 (6 bases). V lost 3 bases, J lost 6 bases, and 17 bases lay in between. The length of the CDR3 is 15 residues. Germline CDR1 reads KGHSH; CDR2 reads LQKENI. CDR3 bases: TGTGCCAGCTCACCGCAGGGGTTGGTAGTGGATGGCTACACCTTC. Protein sequence: CASSPQGLVVDGYTF.